The 30 T cell receptor beta chains below all came from one sample that was sequenced in a study of blood T cell repertoires in COVID-19. Repertoires were generated with immunoSEQ multiplex PCR, while TCRdb's copy carries only in-frame clones and drops some. The sample includes under 95,000 clones, 88% of them seen just once. The sequencing input was peripheral blood. These receptors were collected from a human donor in a cohort sampled during active COVID-19.

This clone was seen a handful of times. V and J are TRBV3-1 (or the pseudogene TRBV3-2) and TRBJ2-7; 9 positions match TRBD2. Germline V lookup: CDR1 LGHDT, CDR2 YNNKEL (reference sequence). The CDR3 extends over 15 amino acids. V lost 4 bases and J lost 3; bases outside the gene matches: 7. CDR3 sequence reads: CASSRSSGGGYEQYF. CDR3 DNA sequence: TGTGCCAGCAGCCGGAGTAGCGGGGGTGGCTACGAGCAGTACTTC.

The chain uses TRBV6-6 and TRBJ2-5, with 7 bases fitting TRBD2. The CDR3 totals 14 residues. V lost 5 bases, J lost 0 bases, and 3 bases stayed unmatched. The germline V gene has CDR1 MNHNY and CDR2 SVGAGI (reference sequence). The CDR3 here is CASSRGDYQETQYF. DNA for the CDR3: TGTGCCAGCAGTCGGGGGGACTACCAAGAGACCCAGTACTTC.

The chain employs TRBV5-5 and TRBJ2-5; 7 positions agree with TRBD2. The CDR3 is 13 amino acids. Germline V gene data show CDR1 as SGHKS and CDR2 as YYEKEE (reference sequence). V lost 7 bases and J lost 1; bases outside the gene matches: 4. The CDR3 nucleotides are TGTGCCAGCCAAAGCGGGGTCCAAGAGACCCAGTACTTC. Its protein product is CASQSGVQETQYF.

The chain couples TRBV5-6 to TRBJ2-7; the match to TRBD2 covers 7 bases. After removal of 4 bases from V and 2 bases from J, the junction contained 9 bases not matched to a gene. There are 15 residues in the CDR3. Germline V gives CDR1 SGHDT, CDR2 YYEEEE. CDR3 protein: CASSGGGRQTYEQYF. The CDR3 DNA reads as TGTGCCAGCAGCGGGGGGGGACGGCAGACCTACGAGCAGTACTTC.

This chain uses TRBV2 with TRBJ2-3; 8 positions match TRBD2. V lost 6 bases to trimming and J lost 3 bases; unmatched junction nucleotides: 8. Germline lookup yields CDR1 SNHLY and CDR2 FYNNEI. The length of the CDR3 is 15 residues. CDR3 region: CASSIGGGRTDTQYF. The CDR3 nucleotides read TGTGCCAGCAGCATCGGGGGGGGCCGTACAGATACGCAGTATTTT.

This chain links TRBV7-2 with TRBJ2-7; 8 nucleotides agree with TRBD2. This CDR3 is built from 15 residues. Germline loops: CDR1 SGHTA, CDR2 FQGNSA. With V trimmed by 6 bases and J by 3 bases, 10 bases remained unmatched. The CDR3 region has the DNA TGTGCCAGCAGTTCAGCGGGGGTGCGGGGCTACGAGCAGTACTTC. It codes for CASSSAGVRGYEQYF.

The chain links TRBV10-3 to TRBJ1-2; D possibly corresponds to TRBD1 (6 bases). Germline CDR1 reads ENHRY; CDR2 reads SYGVKD. Trimming removed 3 bases from V and 3 bases from J, with 8 bases in between. CDR3 length equals 13 residues. The chain's CDR3 is CAISDRGDYGYTF. The CDR3 bases are TGTGCCATCAGTGACAGGGGTGACTATGGCTACACCTTC.

The gene calls are TRBV5-1 and TRBJ2-3; TRBD2 is a possible D gene (6 bases). Germline values: CDR1 SGHRS, CDR2 YFSETQ. The length of the CDR3 is 13 residues. Trimming took off 4 bases at V and 2 bases at J, with 8 bases between the two ends. This CDR3 reads CASSPDYTDTQYF. The CDR3 DNA is TGCGCCAGCAGCCCGGACTACACAGATACGCAGTATTTT.

The rearrangement links TRBV5-4 to TRBJ2-3; D perhaps matches TRBD2 (5 bases). Looked up from germline, CDR1 is SGHNT and CDR2 is YYREEE (reference sequence). Trimming removed 2 bases at V and 1 base at J, with 11 bases between. CDR3 length equals 15 residues. The CDR3 sequence is CASSLRGSGTDTQYF. CDR3 coding DNA: TGTGCCAGCAGCTTACGGGGAAGTGGCACAGATACGCAGTATTTT. Drawing the rest from reference TRBV5-4 and TRBJ2-3, the complete variable domain is ETGVTQSPTHLIKTRGQQVTLRCSSQSGHNTVSWYQQALGQGPQFIFQYYREEENGRGNFPPRFSGLQFPNYSSELNVNALELDDSALYLCASSLRGSGTDTQYFGPGTRLTVL.

This clone was seen a single time. This rearrangement joins TRBV5-1 to TRBJ2-2; 9 bases line up with TRBD1. CDR3 length equals 15 residues. The germline V gene has CDR1 SGHRS and CDR2 YFSETQ. The V segment lost 4 bases and the J segment 4 bases; nucleotides outside the gene matches: 5. CDR3 amino acids: CASSAGTGITGELFF. The CDR3 DNA follows: TGCGCCAGCAGCGCCGGGACAGGGATCACCGGGGAGCTGTTTTTT.

The chain combines TRBV7-9 with TRBJ2-5; 13 bases agree with TRBD2. This CDR3 region has 19 residues. CDR1 SEHNR and CDR2 FQNEAQ come from the germline V gene (reference sequence). V was clipped by 5 bases and J by 5 bases; unmatched bases: 17. CDR3 residues: CASSAGPGTSGELGETQYF. For the CDR3, the DNA is TGTGCCAGCAGCGCGGGCCCCGGGACTAGCGGGGAACTGGGTGAGACCCAGTACTTC.

The chain is built from TRBV5-4 and TRBJ2-1, with D possibly TRBD1 on 6 matching bases. The CDR3 totals 16 residues. V was trimmed by 0 bases and J by 5 bases, leaving 15 bases between them. The V gene's germline CDR1 is SGHNT and CDR2 YYREEE (reference sequence). CDR3 sequence reads: CASSLELGGGHNEQFF. The CDR3 region has the DNA TGTGCCAGCAGCTTGGAACTAGGGGGTGGGCACAATGAGCAGTTCTTC.

The chain combines TRBV5-4 with TRBJ2-3, with D possibly TRBD2 on 5 matching bases. This CDR3 contains 14 residues. Germline-derived CDR1 and CDR2 are SGHNT and YYREEE (reference sequence). V was clipped by 2 bases and J by 1 base, with 8 bases between them. The CDR3 sequence: CASSFGRGTDTQYF. The CDR3, as DNA: TGTGCCAGCAGCTTCGGGCGGGGCACAGATACGCAGTATTTT. The full variable domain, rest sourced from reference TRBV5-4 and TRBJ2-3, is ETGVTQSPTHLIKTRGQQVTLRCSSQSGHNTVSWYQQALGQGPQFIFQYYREEENGRGNFPPRFSGLQFPNYSSELNVNALELDDSALYLCASSFGRGTDTQYFGPGTRLTVL.

The genes are TRBV6-5 and TRBJ2-7; 9 bases map to TRBD2. Germline CDR1 MNHEY, CDR2 SVGAGI. The junction had 4 bases not matched to a gene; V was cut back by 2 bases and J by 2 bases. CDR3 length: 15 residues. The CDR3, as DNA: TGTGCCAGCAGTTACCTCCTAGCGGGGCCCTACGAGCAGTACTTC. Protein sequence: CASSYLLAGPYEQYF.

This clone was detected a few times. The chain links TRBV2 to TRBJ1-5; TRBD1 matches 10 bases. This CDR3 is built from 15 residues. Germline CDR1 reads SNHLY; CDR2 reads FYNNEI. After removal of 4 bases from V and 6 bases from J, the junction contained 6 bases not matched to a gene. The CDR3: CASSGGQGEGQPQHF. CDR3 nucleotide sequence: TGTGCCAGCAGTGGAGGACAGGGGGAGGGTCAGCCCCAGCATTTT.

V and J are TRBV3-1 (or the pseudogene TRBV3-2) and TRBJ2-5; TRBD2 agrees at 8 bases. J was trimmed by 1 base and V by 4 bases; bases with no gene match: 8. The CDR3 runs to 16 residues. CDR1 and CDR2 (germline): LGHDT, YNNKEL (reference sequence). The CDR3 DNA reads TGTGCCAGCAGCCGGACCCCCGGGAGGGTCCAAGAGACCCAGTACTTC. Encoded protein: CASSRTPGRVQETQYF.

J is TRBJ1-4 and V is TRBV7-9, with 9 bases lining up with TRBD1. CDR3 length: 16 amino acids. J gave up 11 bases and V 5 bases, and 15 bases lay outside the gene matches. CDR1 SEHNR and CDR2 FQNEAQ come from the germline V gene (reference sequence). This CDR3 is CASSLRSGTGRGKLFF. CDR3 DNA: TGTGCCAGCAGCCTACGGTCCGGGACAGGGCGGGGTAAACTGTTTTTT.

The rearrangement joins TRBV15 to TRBJ1-2; 7 bases fit TRBD1. The CDR3 runs 15 residues. J was trimmed by 7 bases and V by 4 bases; bases with no gene match: 12. Germline V CDR1 and CDR2: LNHNV, YYDKDF (reference sequence). The CDR3 is CATSNKNPTGSGYTF. CDR3 sequence (DNA): TGTGCCACCAGCAACAAAAACCCGACAGGGTCTGGCTACACCTTC.

The gene calls are TRBV29-1 and TRBJ1-1, with D hard to call. Per the germline V gene, CDR1 is SQVTM and CDR2 is ANQGSEA. Between the trimmed V and J ends, which lost 2 bases and 4 bases, there was a span of 8 bases. The CDR3 runs to 12 residues. CDR3 in DNA: TGCAGCGTTGAATTCGCGTTCACTGAAGCTTTCTTT. Its translation is CSVEFAFTEAFF.

This clone was seen a single time. The chain couples TRBV30 to TRBJ2-7, with D perhaps matching TRBD1 (6 bases). The CDR3 extends over 15 amino acids. CDR1 is GTSNPN, CDR2 SVGIG, per germline (reference sequence). Trimming took 3 bases from V and 1 from J, leaving 16 bases between them. Here the CDR3 reads CAWRGSGVESYEQYF. The CDR3 DNA sequence: TGTGCCTGGAGGGGCTCAGGGGTGGAGTCCTACGAGCAGTACTTC.

The chain joins TRBV9 to TRBJ1-1; unclear D gene. The CDR3 has 11 residues. V lost 4 bases, J lost 7 bases, and 8 bases lay in between. Germline V CDR1 and CDR2: SGDLS, YYNGEE. Here the CDR3 reads CASSSAGEAFF. The CDR3 nucleotides are TGTGCCAGCAGCTCCGCGGGTGAAGCTTTCTTT.

The J gene is TRBJ1-4, the V gene TRBV19; 8 positions match TRBD1. V shed 5 bases, J shed 8 bases, and the junction held 7 bases outside the gene matches. CDR3 length equals 14 residues. The germline V gene has CDR1 LNHDA and CDR2 SQIVND (reference sequence). The CDR3 region is CASSAWTGPEKLFF. CDR3 bases: TGTGCCAGTAGTGCCTGGACAGGGCCCGAAAAACTGTTTTTT.

Details on this clone: The junction differs from germline at one of its ends, possibly a read error. This chain links TRBV3-1 (or the pseudogene TRBV3-2) with TRBJ2-5; 9 bases map to TRBD2. The germline V gene encodes CDR1 LGHDT and CDR2 YNNKEL (reference sequence). The CDR3 length is 16 residues. The CDR3 coding sequence is TGTGCCAGCAGTCAAGGAGGAACTAGCGGGCTAGAGACCCAGTACTTC. Its translation: CASSQGGTSGLETQYF.

The chain carries TRBV9 and TRBJ1-4; 7 bases align to TRBD1. Germline CDR1 reads SGDLS; CDR2 reads YYNGEE. The CDR3 consists of 16 residues. V was pared by 4 bases and J by 0 bases, with 6 bases of the junction left unmatched. This chain's CDR3 is CASSIDRVATNEKLFF. The CDR3 bases are TGTGCCAGCAGCATTGACAGGGTGGCAACTAATGAAAAACTGTTTTTT.

The chain couples TRBV3-1 (or the pseudogene TRBV3-2) to TRBJ2-4, with D perhaps matching TRBD2 (5 bases). The CDR3 covers 14 residues. Germline V lookup: CDR1 LGHDT, CDR2 YNNKEL (reference sequence). The V end lost 0 bases, the J end lost 7 bases, and 10 bases lay between the germline ends. The CDR3 protein is CASSQDASGNIQYF. In DNA form, the CDR3 reads TGTGCCAGCAGCCAAGACGCGTCGGGGAACATTCAGTACTTC.

The rearrangement uses TRBV6-2 or TRBV6-3 and TRBJ2-7; 7 bases align to TRBD1. The junction had 4 bases not matched to a gene; V was cut back by 5 bases and J by 0 bases. CDR1 and CDR2 (germline): MNHEY, SVGEGT. The CDR3 extends over 14 amino acids. This CDR3 is CASSTRTGSYEQYF. CDR3 nucleotides: TGTGCCAGCAGTACGAGGACAGGCTCCTACGAGCAGTACTTC.

The chain joins TRBV18 to TRBJ2-1; 11 bases fit TRBD2. This CDR3 has 16 amino acids. Germline V gives CDR1 KGHSH, CDR2 LQKENI. Trimming removed 2 bases from V and 4 bases from J; junction bases left unmatched: 4. The CDR3, as DNA: TGTGCCAGCTCACCATCCGGGACTAGCGGATACAATGAGCAGTTCTTC. It encodes CASSPSGTSGYNEQFF.

The chain is built from TRBV29-1 and TRBJ1-5; weak D call: TRBD1 (5 bases). The length of the CDR3 is 14 residues. Looked up from germline, CDR1 is SQVTM and CDR2 is ANQGSEA. Trimming shortened V by 7 bases and J by 4 bases, and 17 bases separated the two germline ends. DNA for the CDR3: TGCAGCGAAAGTAGGACATTATTTAATCAGCCCCAGCATTTT. It codes for CSESRTLFNQPQHF.

The V call is TRBV29-1, the J call TRBJ1-2, with D possibly matching TRBD1 (6 bases). Germline CDR1 reads SQVTM; CDR2 reads ANQGSEA. This CDR3 region has 15 residues. With 4 bases removed from V and 7 bases from J, the gap between germline ends came to 22 bases. The CDR3 is CSVGGGTGFGSGYTF. The CDR3 region has the DNA TGCAGCGTTGGTGGGGGAACAGGGTTTGGCTCTGGCTACACCTTC.

This chain connects TRBV4-3 to TRBJ2-7; D is perhaps TRBD2 (5 bases). The CDR3 has 15 residues. V was clipped by 1 base and J by 0 bases, with 10 bases between them. Germline loops: CDR1 LGHNA, CDR2 YSLEER. For the CDR3, the DNA is TGCGCCAGCAGCCAAGGAGGAGGCTTCTCCTACGAGCAGTACTTC. It codes for CASSQGGGFSYEQYF.